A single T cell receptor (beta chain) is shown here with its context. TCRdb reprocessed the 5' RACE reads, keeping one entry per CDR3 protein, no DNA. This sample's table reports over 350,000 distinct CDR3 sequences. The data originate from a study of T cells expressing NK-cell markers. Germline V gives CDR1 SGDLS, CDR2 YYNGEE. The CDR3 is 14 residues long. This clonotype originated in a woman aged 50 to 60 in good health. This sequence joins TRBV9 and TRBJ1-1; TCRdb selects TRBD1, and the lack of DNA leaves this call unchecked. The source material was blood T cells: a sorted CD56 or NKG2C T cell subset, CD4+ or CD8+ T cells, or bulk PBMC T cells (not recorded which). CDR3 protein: CASSAGQLNTEAFF.